The 21 T cell receptor beta chains given below trace back to one sample, sequenced in a study of cytomegalovirus exposure and HLA in healthy donors. Primers for the PCR totalled 60 Vbeta and 13 Jbeta. Using immunoSEQ multiplex PCR, the repertoire was profiled, and TCRdb retains in-frame clones only, with some absent. The data hold over 100,000 clones, with roughly 63% observed a single time. The sequenced sample consisted of PBMCs. The receptors stem from a woman between 70 and 85 years old in good health and CMV-seropositive.

Only a few counts were recorded for this clone. The V and J genes are TRBV6-1 and TRBJ1-5, with D possibly being TRBD1 (5 bases). Trimming left V 3 bases short and J 1 base short, with 10 bases between. This CDR3 is 15 amino acids long. The germline gives CDR1 MNHNS, CDR2 SASEGT. Here the CDR3 reads CASSEGGPSNQPQHF. CDR3 bases: TGTGCCAGCAGTGAGGGGGGTCCAAGCAATCAGCCCCAGCATTTT.

The chain has TRBV5-1 and TRBJ2-3; 13 nucleotides match TRBD2. This CDR3 has 18 residues. The germline CDR1 and CDR2 sequences are SGHRS and YFSETQ. J lost 3 bases, V lost 3 bases, and 10 bases had no gene match. The CDR3 spells CASSSGLAGASRTDTQYF. Here the CDR3 DNA reads TGCGCCAGCAGCTCCGGACTAGCGGGGGCTAGCAGAACAGATACGCAGTATTTT.

The J gene is TRBJ1-1, the V gene TRBV11-2; no firm D call. The CDR3 spans 11 residues. V was pared by 5 bases and J by 2 bases, with 3 bases between. Germline V gene sequence: CDR1 SGHAT, CDR2 FQNNGV. DNA of the CDR3: TGTGCCAGCAGCCATAACACTGAAGCTTTCTTT. The encoded protein is CASSHNTEAFF.

The CDR3: CASSVEVGRENTIYF. The CDR3, as DNA: TGTGCCAGCAGCGTAGAGGTGGGGCGCGAAAACACCATATATTTT. The chain joins TRBV9 to TRBJ1-3, with D maybe TRBD1 (5 bases). The CDR3 contains 15 residues. From germline, CDR1 is SGDLS and CDR2 YYNGEE. Trimming cost V 0 bases and J 6 bases, with 13 bases left between them. Drawing the rest from reference TRBV9 and TRBJ1-3, the complete variable domain is DSGVTQTPKHLITATGQRVTLRCSPRSGDLSVYWYQQSLDQGLQFLIQYYNGEERAKGNILERFSAQQFPDLHSELNLSSLELGDSALYFCASSVEVGRENTIYFGEGSWLTVV.

This clone has a handful of counts. The V and J genes are TRBV19 and TRBJ1-1; perhaps TRBD1 as D (6 bases). The CDR3 spans 15 residues. Trimming took 4 bases from V and 1 from J, leaving 13 bases between them. Germline loops: CDR1 LNHDA, CDR2 SQIVND (reference sequence). The chain's CDR3 is CASSRSGDRNTEAFF. CDR3 DNA: TGTGCCAGTAGTAGATCAGGGGATAGGAACACTGAAGCTTTCTTT.

V is TRBV2 and J is TRBJ1-6; 9 bases line up with TRBD1. The CDR3 length is 17 residues. The V gene end was trimmed by 0 bases and the J gene end by 8 bases; junction bases not matched to a gene: 8. CDR1 and CDR2 from the germline V gene are SNHLY and FYNNEI. CDR3 sequence reads: CASSEAWGTGTDSPLHF. DNA of the CDR3: TGTGCCAGCAGTGAAGCGTGGGGGACAGGGACCGATTCACCCCTCCACTTT.

The chain uses TRBV7-6 and TRBJ2-7; a weak D match, TRBD2 (5 bases). Germline CDR1 is SGHVS and CDR2 is FNYEAQ. The CDR3 has 15 residues. Trimming pared 4 bases from V and 0 bases from J, leaving 13 bases between. The chain's CDR3 is CASSSGLTSSYEQYF. The CDR3 nucleotides are TGTGCCAGCAGCTCCGGACTGACGAGCTCCTACGAGCAGTACTTC.

Only a few counts were recorded for this clone. V is TRBV4-1 and J is TRBJ1-5, with a tentative D call TRBD1 (6 bases). V gave up 1 base and J gave up 1 base, with 11 bases separating them. The CDR3 has 16 residues. CDR1 is MGHRA and CDR2 is YSYEKL in the germline V gene. The CDR3 DNA sequence: TGCGCCAGCAGCCAAGGGACAGTCCTGAGCAATCAGCCCCAGCATTTT. Amino acids: CASSQGTVLSNQPQHF.

The table lists this clone with a count of one. V usage is TRBV23-1 and J usage is TRBJ2-7, with a weak D call TRBD1 (6 bases). TRBV23-1 is an ORF; its function is uncertain. The length of the CDR3 is 17 residues. V lost 4 bases, J lost 1 base, and 20 bases lay in between. CDR3 sequence reads: CASSPSQGSKPSYEQYF. The CDR3 bases are TGCGCCAGCAGTCCAAGCCAGGGGTCCAAGCCATCCTACGAGCAGTACTTC.

V usage is TRBV6-1 and J usage is TRBJ2-1, with 7 bases fitting TRBD2. Germline CDR1 and CDR2: MNHNS and SASEGT. Unmatched junction bases numbered 5, after V lost 6 bases and J lost 0 bases. This CDR3 is 15 amino acids long. CDR3 DNA: TGTGCCAGCAGCTCAGCGGGAAGCTCCTACAATGAGCAGTTCTTC. Amino acids: CASSSAGSSYNEQFF.

This clone came up a few times. This chain connects TRBV7-8 to TRBJ1-5; 9 bases align to TRBD1. J lost 4 bases, V lost 1 base, and 2 bases had no gene match. CDR1 and CDR2 (germline): SGHVS, FQNEAQ. CDR3 length equals 15 residues. The CDR3 is CASSLEGQGNQPQHF. CDR3 nucleotides: TGTGCCAGCAGCTTAGAAGGACAGGGGAATCAGCCCCAGCATTTT.

This clone occurred a few times. The chain has TRBV27 and TRBJ2-6; TRBD2 agrees at 7 bases. Germline V lookup: CDR1 MNHEY, CDR2 SMNVEV (reference sequence). V lost 5 bases to trimming and J lost 1 base; unmatched junction nucleotides: 17. The CDR3 consists of 20 residues. The CDR3 sequence is CASSPGRRWQAYSGANVLTF. CDR3 DNA: TGTGCCAGCAGTCCCGGGAGGAGGTGGCAGGCCTATTCTGGGGCCAACGTCCTGACTTTC.

This clone was seen more than once but under ten times. This chain joins TRBV19 and TRBJ2-1, with TRBD1 matching 7 bases. Germline lookup yields CDR1 LNHDA and CDR2 SQIVND (reference sequence). The junction had 2 bases not matched to a gene; V was cut back by 3 bases and J by 0 bases. The CDR3 runs to 15 residues. CDR3 sequence reads: CASSINRGSYNEQFF. In nucleotides, the CDR3 is TGTGCCAGTAGTATCAACAGGGGCTCCTACAATGAGCAGTTCTTC.

The chain is built from TRBV29-1 and TRBJ1-1; no firm D call. Trimming shortened V by 1 base and J by 1 base, and 7 bases separated the two germline ends. CDR3 length: 13 amino acids. CDR1 is SQVTM and CDR2 is ANQGSEA in the germline V gene. The CDR3 loop reads CSVEVQKNTEAFF. CDR3 nucleotides: TGCAGCGTTGAAGTACAAAAGAACACTGAAGCTTTCTTT.

Within the sample, this clone is medium-sized. The chain joins TRBV6-5 to TRBJ2-2; TRBD1 might be the D (6 bases). This CDR3 comprises 14 residues. The germline V and J ends were trimmed by 6 bases and 6 bases, with 14 bases remaining between them. Germline lookup yields CDR1 MNHEY and CDR2 SVGAGI. The DNA for the CDR3 is TGTGCCAGCAGCCAAACAGGGATCCCCGGGGAGCTGTTTTTT. Protein: CASSQTGIPGELFF.

On this clone: The sample contains more than one DNA sequence encoding this CDR3. V and J are TRBV7-9 and TRBJ1-2, with D hard to call. V lost 0 bases and J lost 4, with 9 bases in between. There are 14 residues in the CDR3. Germline lookup yields CDR1 SEHNR and CDR2 FQNEAQ (reference sequence). CDR3 nucleotide sequence: TGTGCCAGCAGCTTAGCGTTGGGCGTCTATGGCTACACCTTC. Translating it yields CASSLALGVYGYTF. The complete variable domain, with remaining parts taken from reference TRBV7-9 and TRBJ1-2, reads DTGVSQNPRHKITKRGQNVTFRCDPISEHNRLYWYRQTLGQGPEFLTYFQNEAQLEKSRLLSDRFSAERPKGSFSTLEIQRTEQGDSAMYLCASSLALGVYGYTFGSGTRLTVV.

This clone was picked up one time. The chain is built from TRBV6-1 and TRBJ1-2, with a tentative D call TRBD1 (5 bases). V was pared by 7 bases and J by 5 bases, with 14 bases between. The CDR3 is 13 amino acids. The germline V gene has CDR1 MNHNS and CDR2 SASEGT. In DNA, the CDR3 is TGTGCCAGCACAGTCGGGGGAGGGTATGGCTACACCTTC. Its translation is CASTVGGGYGYTF.

This clone was counted only a few times. The chain is built from TRBV30 and TRBJ1-2, with 9 positions matching TRBD1. V dropped 2 bases and J dropped 3; count of bases not matched to a gene: 7. In germline, CDR1 is GTSNPN, CDR2 SVGIG (reference sequence). This CDR3 has 15 residues. The DNA for the CDR3 is TGTGCCTGGAGTAGAGGACAGGGGCTCCACTATGGCTACACCTTC. This gives the protein CAWSRGQGLHYGYTF.

This clone was seen a handful of times. J is TRBJ1-4 and V is TRBV18; D might be TRBD1 (6 bases). Germline values: CDR1 KGHSH, CDR2 LQKENI. The CDR3 has 16 residues. V lost 3 bases and J lost 8, with 19 bases in between. The DNA of the CDR3 is TGTGCCAGCTCACCTCCCAAGACAGGTCGAGAAGAAAAACTGTTTTTT. Encoded protein: CASSPPKTGREEKLFF.

The CDR3 DNA is TGCGCCAGCAGCCAAGTTTACCTATATAGCAATCAGCCCCAGCATTTT. This encodes CASSQVYLYSNQPQHF. The chain recombines TRBV4-1 with TRBJ1-5; the D is unclear. The CDR3 is 16 amino acids. V lost 1 base and J lost 0, with 10 bases in between. Germline values: CDR1 MGHRA, CDR2 YSYEKL.

V usage is TRBV7-9 and J usage is TRBJ1-2; maybe TRBD1 (5 bases). Germline values: CDR1 SEHNR, CDR2 FQNEAQ (reference sequence). This CDR3 is built from 14 residues. The V end lost 5 bases, the J end lost 4 bases, and 14 bases lay between the germline ends. The CDR3 region has the DNA TGTGCCAGCAGCGTCGACAGTATTAGCTATGGCTACACCTTC. Translating gives CASSVDSISYGYTF.